The 6 T cell receptor beta chains in this list originate from one sample, sequenced in a study of T cell repertoires in cytomegalovirus infection. TCRdb re-analysed the reads in MiXCR, keeping a single row per CDR3 protein. The sample shows roughly 760,000 distinct CDR3 sequences, 35% to 45% of them seen only once. Sequences were obtained from PBMCs. The receptors shown here come from a human donor in good health (CMV status not recorded). Some clones in this sample may be carry-over from other donors' samples.

The rearrangement links TRBV20-1 to TRBJ2-6; D could derive from TRBD1 or TRBD2 (5 bases each). Trimming removed 1 base at V and 4 bases at J, with 11 bases between. The CDR3 sequence is 15 residues long. CDR1 and CDR2 from the germline V gene are DFQATT and SNEGSKA (reference sequence). DNA of the CDR3: TGCAGTGCTAGAGGATGGGGACCCGGGGCCAACGTCCTGACTTTC. Its protein product is CSARGWGPGANVLTF.

This clonotype was seen many times. The junction departs from germline at one end; a sequencing error may be responsible. The CDR3 DNA is TGTGCCAGCTCCCTCGAGGGCTCCTATAATTCACCCCTCCACTTT. It yields the protein CASSLEGSYNSPLHF. J is TRBJ1-6 and V is TRBV5-1; D not certain. The CDR3 length is 15 residues. Germline V lookup: CDR1 SGHRS, CDR2 YFSETQ.

The chain links TRBV4-1 to TRBJ2-7; D not certain. The CDR3 spans 13 residues. V shed 1 base and J shed 4 bases, with 8 bases lying between them. The germline V gene has CDR1 MGHRA and CDR2 YSYEKL. The CDR3 region has the DNA TGCGCCAGCAGCCAAGGGGAAGCGTACGAGCAGTACTTC. This sequence encodes CASSQGEAYEQYF.

This rearrangement joins TRBV6-1 to TRBJ1-1, with D unclear. The CDR3 is made up of 16 amino acids. Trimming shortened V by 5 bases and J by 6 bases, and 22 bases separated the two germline ends. The germline V gene has CDR1 MNHNS and CDR2 SASEGT. The CDR3 bases are TGTGCCAGCAGTAAGCCCTTGGGAGACCCCAAGGCTGAAGCTTTCTTT. Its protein is CASSKPLGDPKAEAFF.

The chain is built from TRBV3-1 and TRBJ1-5, with D unclear. There are 14 residues in the CDR3. Germline assignment: CDR1 LGHDT and CDR2 YNNKEL (reference sequence). Trimming stripped 5 bases from V and 4 bases from J, with 12 bases between. CDR3 in amino acids: CASSEGRINQPQHF. The CDR3 DNA reads TGTGCCAGCAGCGAAGGACGGATTAATCAGCCCCAGCATTTT. Filled out from reference TRBV3-1 and TRBJ1-5, the complete variable domain reads DTAVSQTPKYLVTQMGNDKSIKCEQNLGHDTMYWYKQDSKKFLKIMFSYNNKELIINETVPNRFSPKSPDKAHLNLHINSLELGDSAVYFCASSEGRINQPQHFGDGTRLSIL.

In its sample, this clonotype was seen a few times. V is TRBV12-3 or TRBV12-4 and J is TRBJ1-3, with 7 bases matching TRBD1. The CDR3 totals 15 residues. J was trimmed by 4 bases and V by 5 bases; bases with no gene match: 8. The CDR3 bases are TGTGCCAGCAGTCCATCACAGGGGACCGGAAACACCATATATTTT. It translates to CASSPSQGTGNTIYF.